A single sample is the source of the 21 T cell receptor beta chains below, sequenced in a study of CD8 T cells in ankylosing spondylitis. TCRdb re-derived calls from the 5' RACE reads in MiXCR, one entry per CDR3 protein. The sample contains about 220,000 distinct CDR3 sequences, 20% to 30% of which appear only once. What was sequenced was blood, either unsorted or a sorted T cell fraction (not recorded which). These receptors were taken from a male donor with ankylosing spondylitis or in good health (not recorded which).

This clonotype was counted between two and nine times. The genes are TRBV20-1 and TRBJ2-7, with 8 positions matching TRBD2. The CDR3 runs to 12 residues. Germline loops: CDR1 DFQATT, CDR2 SNEGSKA (reference sequence). CDR3 coding DNA: TGCAGCGGGGGGGGAACAAGGGACGAGCAGTACTTC. It codes for CSGGGTRDEQYF.

This chain links TRBV6-6 with TRBJ2-3, with D unclear. Trimming removed 1 base at V and 0 bases at J, with 2 bases between. This CDR3 contains 13 residues. From germline, CDR1 is MNHNY and CDR2 SVGAGI (reference sequence). The CDR3 here is CASSYLSTDTQYF. CDR3 nucleotide sequence: TGTGCCAGCAGTTACTTGAGCACAGATACGCAGTATTTT.

This clonotype was detected many times. The J gene is TRBJ1-1, the V gene TRBV6-5; a possible D gene is TRBD1 (5 bases). The CDR3 is 14 residues long. V gave up 2 bases and J gave up 3 bases, with 10 bases separating them. Germline V gene sequence: CDR1 MNHEY, CDR2 SVGAGI. This chain's CDR3 is CASSYSQGHTEAFF. CDR3 sequence (DNA): TGTGCCAGCAGTTACAGCCAGGGACACACTGAAGCTTTCTTT.

The table lists this clonotype with many counts. J is TRBJ1-2 and V is TRBV20-1; 7 bases are a match to TRBD1. The CDR3 length is 15 residues. Germline V gene sequence: CDR1 DFQATT, CDR2 SNEGSKA (reference sequence). The V segment lost 6 bases and the J segment 2 bases; nucleotides outside the gene matches: 12. This CDR3 reads CSAISPGQENYGYTF. The CDR3 nucleotides read TGCAGTGCCATCTCACCCGGACAGGAAAACTATGGCTACACCTTC.

CDR3 bases: TGCAGCGGTGACCCGGGACAGGTCTATGGTGAGCAGTTCTTC. It specifies CSGDPGQVYGEQFF. The chain is built from TRBV29-1 and TRBJ2-1; 8 bases are shared with TRBD1. V was pared by 7 bases and J by 9 bases, with 14 bases of the junction left unmatched. The CDR3 totals 14 residues. Germline CDR1 and CDR2: SQVTM and ANQGSEA.

The sample holds many counts of this clonotype. This sequence joins TRBV11-2 and TRBJ1-4; D is unclear. The CDR3 consists of 13 residues. Germline V gives CDR1 SGHAT, CDR2 FQNNGV. The V gene lost 2 bases and the J gene lost 0 bases, with 1 base spanning the gap. The CDR3 sequence is CASSLTTNEKLFF. The CDR3, as DNA: TGTGCCAGCAGCTTAACAACTAATGAAAAACTGTTTTTT.

This clonotype was observed a few times. The chain has TRBV6-2 or TRBV6-3 and TRBJ2-5; possible D gene TRBD1, 6 bases. V lost 6 bases and J lost 5, with 16 bases in between. The CDR3 totals 14 residues. The germline V gene has CDR1 MNHEY and CDR2 SVGEGT. The CDR3 DNA reads TGTGCCAGCAGGCTACAGGGTGGGACGGAGACCCAGTACTTC. As protein: CASRLQGGTETQYF.

This clonotype has at least ten counts. The chain combines TRBV18 with TRBJ2-7, with TRBD2 identical over 7 bases. CDR1 is KGHSH, CDR2 LQKENI, per germline. After removal of 2 bases from V and 1 base from J, the junction contained 5 bases not matched to a gene. CDR3 length equals 15 residues. This CDR3 reads CASSPERDTSYEQYF. The DNA of the CDR3 is TGTGCCAGCTCACCAGAGCGGGATACTTCCTACGAGCAGTACTTC.

At least ten counts were recorded for this clonotype. The V and J genes are TRBV5-5 and TRBJ2-1, with TRBD2 identical over 12 bases. J gave up 7 bases and V 5 bases, and 13 bases lay outside the gene matches. From germline, CDR1 is SGHKS and CDR2 YYEKEE (reference sequence). This CDR3 contains 17 residues. Here the CDR3 reads CASRFGLGLAGLNEQFF. DNA of the CDR3: TGTGCCAGCAGATTCGGCCTTGGACTAGCGGGATTAAATGAGCAGTTCTTC.

This clonotype was counted at least ten times. The chain is built from TRBV4-1 and TRBJ1-1, with D uncertain. The CDR3 consists of 13 residues. V was shortened by 0 bases and J by 4 bases, with 6 bases between the two germline ends. The V gene's germline CDR1 is MGHRA and CDR2 YSYEKL. CDR3 protein: CASSQDGRTEAFF. The DNA of the CDR3 is TGCGCCAGCAGCCAAGATGGGCGCACTGAAGCTTTCTTT.

This clonotype appeared a few times. The rearrangement uses TRBV7-2 and TRBJ2-7; the match to TRBD2 covers 8 bases. Germline CDR1 SGHTA, CDR2 FQGNSA. This CDR3 is 14 amino acids long. With 2 bases clipped from V and 3 bases from J, the junction kept 3 bases outside the gene matches. CDR3 DNA: TGTGCCAGCAGCTTACTAGCGGGCGGCTACGAGCAGTACTTC. Translation: CASSLLAGGYEQYF.

The gene calls are TRBV29-1 and TRBJ2-5; D remains unclear. The V gene lost 1 base and the J gene lost 5 bases, with 11 bases spanning the gap. Germline V gene lookup returns CDR1 SQVTM and CDR2 ANQGSEA. The CDR3 contains 13 residues. The DNA of the CDR3 is TGCAGCGTTGAAGGGGGAATCGTGGAGACCCAGTACTTC. Translating gives CSVEGGIVETQYF.

This clonotype was counted at least ten times. The genes are TRBV9 and TRBJ2-7, with 7 positions matching TRBD2. V lost 4 bases, J lost 2 bases, and 6 bases stayed unmatched. This CDR3 spans 14 amino acids. Germline CDR1 is SGDLS and CDR2 is YYNGEE. DNA for the CDR3: TGTGCCAGCAGCTCGGGAGCGGGAACCTACGAGCAGTACTTC. Its translation: CASSSGAGTYEQYF.

This clonotype was detected many times. The V and J genes are TRBV5-1 and TRBJ2-2; TRBD2 aligns across 13 bases. The CDR3 has 16 amino acids. The J segment lost 4 bases and the V segment lost 4 bases, leaving 4 bases of the junction unmatched. Germline V gene lookup returns CDR1 SGHRS and CDR2 YFSETQ. CDR3 in amino acids: CASSIGLAGATGELFF. For the CDR3, the DNA is TGCGCCAGCAGCATAGGACTAGCGGGAGCCACCGGGGAGCTGTTTTTT.

This clonotype was seen more than once but under ten times. The J gene is TRBJ2-1, the V gene TRBV20-1, with 8 nucleotides matching TRBD2. The germline CDR1 and CDR2 sequences are DFQATT and SNEGSKA (reference sequence). This CDR3 has 16 amino acids. J was trimmed by 5 bases and V by 6 bases; bases with no gene match: 15. The CDR3 here is CSAKLVGGRIHNEQFF. CDR3 nucleotides: TGCAGTGCCAAGCTTGTTGGCGGGAGGATCCACAATGAGCAGTTCTTC.

Comment on this clonotype: A much larger clone differs by one base, so this may be a read error. The genes are TRBV19 and TRBJ2-5; D possibly uses TRBD1 or TRBD2 (5 bases each). The germline V gene encodes CDR1 LNHDA and CDR2 SQIVND (reference sequence). This CDR3 is built from 15 residues. The CDR3 loop is CASGIDWGSGETQYF. The DNA of the CDR3 is TGTGCCAGTGGTATAGATTGGGGGTCAGGGGAGACCCAGTACTTC.

The V call is TRBV29-1, the J call TRBJ2-1; possibly TRBD2 for D (7 bases). Germline CDR1 and CDR2: SQVTM and ANQGSEA. The CDR3 contains 14 residues. Trimming stripped 3 bases from V and 6 bases from J, with 15 bases between. CDR3 sequence: CSVEPSGGGNEQFF. As DNA, the CDR3 is TGCAGCGTTGAGCCTAGCGGAGGGGGCAATGAGCAGTTCTTC.

This sequence joins TRBV20-1 and TRBJ1-1; D call uncertain. CDR1 is DFQATT and CDR2 is SNEGSKA in the germline V gene (reference sequence). The ends were cut back, 3 bases at V and 0 bases at J, with 11 bases in the middle. This CDR3 has 14 residues. The CDR3 loop reads CSARLPRMNTEAFF. The CDR3 DNA is TGCAGTGCTAGGCTGCCGAGGATGAACACTGAAGCTTTCTTT.

This clonotype was counted many times. The CDR3 nucleotides read TGTGCCAGCAGCTTAGAACCTGTTGCCTACGAGCAGTACTTC. Translating gives CASSLEPVAYEQYF. The rearrangement uses TRBV7-8 and TRBJ2-7; D uncertain. The V end was cut by 1 base, the J end by 2 bases, with 9 bases between. There are 14 residues in the CDR3. Germline lookup yields CDR1 SGHVS and CDR2 FQNEAQ.

The gene calls are TRBV9 and TRBJ2-1; 8 positions agree with TRBD2. This CDR3 is 14 amino acids long. J lost 8 bases, V lost 3 bases, and 7 bases had no gene match. CDR1 is SGDLS and CDR2 is YYNGEE in the germline V gene. CDR3 sequence reads: CASSEGTRVYEQFF. DNA for the CDR3: TGTGCCAGCAGCGAAGGGACTAGGGTGTATGAGCAGTTCTTC. Together with reference TRBV9 and TRBJ2-1, the CDR3 gives the full variable domain: DSGVTQTPKHLITATGQRVTLRCSPRSGDLSVYWYQQSLDQGLQFLIQYYNGEERAKGNILERFSAQQFPDLHSELNLSSLELGDSALYFCASSEGTRVYEQFFGPGTRLTVL.

The J gene is TRBJ2-1, the V gene TRBV4-2; D ambiguous. V lost 0 bases and J lost 5, with 11 bases in between. The CDR3 totals 15 residues. The germline gives CDR1 LGHNA, CDR2 YNFKEQ. Here the CDR3 reads CASSQDFYVNNEQFF. CDR3 bases: TGTGCCAGCAGCCAAGATTTTTACGTTAACAATGAGCAGTTCTTC.